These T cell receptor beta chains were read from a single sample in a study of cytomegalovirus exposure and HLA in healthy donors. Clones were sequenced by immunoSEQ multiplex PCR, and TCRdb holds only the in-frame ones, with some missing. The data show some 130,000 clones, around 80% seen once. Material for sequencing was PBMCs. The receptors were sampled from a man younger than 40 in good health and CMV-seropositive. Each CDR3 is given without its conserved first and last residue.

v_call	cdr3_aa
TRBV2	ASNQYQETQY
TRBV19	ASSPSDRGVAEAF
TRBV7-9	ASSLVAPGAF
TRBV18	ASSPRLDNEQF
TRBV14	ASSLIAANTGELF
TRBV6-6	ASSLFGTDTEAF
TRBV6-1	ASSEREGGANTGELF
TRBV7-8	ASSFSKAGGHNEQF
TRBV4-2	ASSHARGLFNEQF
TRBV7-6	ASSYDRGGEQY
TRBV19	ASSVTGGLANEKLF
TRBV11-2	ASSLGYGERDTEAF
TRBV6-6	ASRDTSYEQY
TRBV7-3	ASSPGANEKLF
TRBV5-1	ASSSFRTSGSYEQY
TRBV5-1	ASSLGGFNEKLF
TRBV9	ASSEGLYREQF
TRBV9	ASSGRDSVTYEQY
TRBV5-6	ASSLGPGDTQY
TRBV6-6	ASSYVRAEAF
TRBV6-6	ASLAGGSSYEQY
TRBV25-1	AILVGDTQY
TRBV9	ASSGPGPPGQGFGELF
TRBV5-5	ASSSGLAGHEQY
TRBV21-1	ASSFGGGQGEETQY
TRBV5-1	ASIADTNTEAF
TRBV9	ASSGGTVYGETQY
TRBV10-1	ASSAELMNTEAF
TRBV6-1	ASSEGQGWVQPQH
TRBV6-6	ASSWGQGASEQY
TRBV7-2	ASSLQGSSYNEQF
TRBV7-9	ASSFVAGNPYGYT
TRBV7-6	ASSDRASGNTIY
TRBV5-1	ASSLPPTGDTEAF
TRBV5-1	ASSPGQSPTNEKLF
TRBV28	ATGPGNTEAF
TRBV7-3	ASSPTWGGGYT
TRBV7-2	ASSPYAGQFSSYEQY
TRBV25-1	ASSDWTGQGAF
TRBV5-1	ASSLVADMNTEAF
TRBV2	ASGRGASTDTQY
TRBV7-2	ASSSAHGPNTEAF
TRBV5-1	ASSLGAGVNYNEQF
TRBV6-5	ASSYIQGAFSPLH
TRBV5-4	ASSVGQGKGYT
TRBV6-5	ASSSPSGRNTEAF
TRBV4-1	ASSQVMVPRLDTEAF
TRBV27	ASSPRQGLIQETQY
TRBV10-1	ASSRTDTTDTQY
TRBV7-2	ASSLAASGYEQY
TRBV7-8	ASSLESRDTEAF